The rows below give T cell receptor beta chains drawn from one sample of a study of T cells in Graves' hyperthyroidism and ophthalmopathy. Each CDR3 protein is one row after TCRdb ran MiXCR on the multiplex PCR reads. The table lists about 560,000 distinct CDR3 sequences, about a sixth of them singletons. Sequencing used blood. Receptor source: a woman aged 18-29 years with Graves' hyperthyroidism. CDR3s include the opening cysteine and the closing phenylalanine or tryptophan. Clone size appears in some rows only: once, few, many, or a class for an expanded clone.

clone size,J gene,V gene,CDR3 length,CDR3 protein
NA,TRBJ1-1,TRBV10-3,14,CAITTGQGNTEAFF
NA,TRBJ2-1,TRBV15,12,CATSRGFLEQFF
few,TRBJ1-5,TRBV6-1,13,CASRGGPYQPQHF
NA,TRBJ2-7,TRBV7-9,17,CASSNSPGLAGAYEQYF
NA,TRBJ2-1,TRBV6-5,15,CASSSPGLAINEQFF
many,TRBJ1-1,TRBV12-5,12,CASGLGGTEAFF
many,TRBJ1-2,TRBV4-3,14,CASSQRTDNYGYTF
NA,TRBJ2-7,TRBV7-2,16,CASSLDQRGSGYEQYF
few,TRBJ2-7,TRBV5-6,16,CASSTSGRRDPYEQYF
NA,TRBJ2-1,TRBV19,16,CASSPRGTSGSDEQFF
NA,TRBJ2-1,TRBV6-5,16,CASSYLASGGNNEQFF